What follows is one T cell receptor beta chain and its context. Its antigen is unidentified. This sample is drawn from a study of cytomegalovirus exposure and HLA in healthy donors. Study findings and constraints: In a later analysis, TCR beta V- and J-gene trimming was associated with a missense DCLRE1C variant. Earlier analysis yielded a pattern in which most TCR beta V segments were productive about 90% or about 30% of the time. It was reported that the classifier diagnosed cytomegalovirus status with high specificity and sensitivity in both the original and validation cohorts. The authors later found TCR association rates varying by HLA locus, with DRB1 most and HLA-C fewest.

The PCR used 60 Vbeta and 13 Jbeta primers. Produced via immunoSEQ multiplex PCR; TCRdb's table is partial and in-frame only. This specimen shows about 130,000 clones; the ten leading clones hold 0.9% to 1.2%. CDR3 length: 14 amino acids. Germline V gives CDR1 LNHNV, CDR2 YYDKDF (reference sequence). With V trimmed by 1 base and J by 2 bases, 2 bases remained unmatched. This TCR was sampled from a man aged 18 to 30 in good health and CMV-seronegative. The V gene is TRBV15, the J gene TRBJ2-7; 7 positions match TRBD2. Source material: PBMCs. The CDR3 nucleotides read TGTGCCACCAGCAGAGGGGAGGGCCCCTACGAGCAGTACTTC. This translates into CATSRGEGPYEQYF.